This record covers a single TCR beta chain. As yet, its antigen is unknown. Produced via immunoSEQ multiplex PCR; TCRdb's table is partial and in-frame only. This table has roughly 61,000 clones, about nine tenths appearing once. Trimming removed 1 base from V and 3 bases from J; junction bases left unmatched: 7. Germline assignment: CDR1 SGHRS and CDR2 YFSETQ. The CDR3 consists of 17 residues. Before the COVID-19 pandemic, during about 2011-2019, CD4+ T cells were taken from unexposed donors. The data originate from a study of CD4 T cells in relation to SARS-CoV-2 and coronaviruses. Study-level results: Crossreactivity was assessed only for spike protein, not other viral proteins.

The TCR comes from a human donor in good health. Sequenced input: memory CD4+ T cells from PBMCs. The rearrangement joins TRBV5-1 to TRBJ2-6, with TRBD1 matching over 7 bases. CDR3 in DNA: TGCGCCAGCAGCTTGCAGTCCACAGGGGTTGGGGCCAACGTCCTGACTTTC. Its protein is CASSLQSTGVGANVLTF.